This T cell receptor (beta chain) was captured in a study of T cells in Graves' hyperthyroidism and ophthalmopathy. Study-wide findings and caveats: A 13 V-J model separated ophthalmopathy from stable hyperthyroidism.

Points on this clonotype: Its target is not known.

The CDR3 has 17 amino acids. V dropped 0 bases and J dropped 7; count of bases not matched to a gene: 8. Germline V gene data show CDR1 as LGHNA and CDR2 as YSLEER. What was amplified from RNA transcripts were TCR beta CDR3 regions. HTBI primers were employed in a first-round RT-PCR of the TCR CDR3. TCRdb re-analysed the multiplex PCR reads in MiXCR, keeping a single row per CDR3 protein. Of around 600,000 distinct CDR3 sequences in the sample, about 14% are singletons; the top ten hold about 12%. Patients affected by ophthalmopathy presented a Clinical Activity Score of at least 3, a NOSPECS grade of at least 4, and disease duration below 3 months. Uncontrolled infection, other autoimmune disease, pregnancy or lactation barred patients from enrollment.

The chain combines TRBV4-3 with TRBJ2-2; 10 bases are a match to TRBD1. The sample taken for sequencing was blood. The sequence derives from a woman aged 50 to 60 with Graves' ophthalmopathy. The CDR3 reads CASSQDLTGGKGGELFF. CDR3 nucleotide sequence: TGCGCCAGCAGCCAAGATCTGACAGGGGGCAAGGGCGGGGAGCTGTTTTTT.